This T cell receptor beta chain was retrieved from a study of T cell repertoires in cytomegalovirus infection. The wider study: Recently described HLA-C-restricted plus well-studied HLA-B-restricted CMV epitopes were used. Public TCR beta signatures marked donors with CMV infection and the matching HLA. Study conclusions and caveats: HLA-C-restricted CMV clonotypes gave the most frequent clonotype in two of eight donors. Identification of carriers of CMV plus the relevant HLA was achieved through cumulative public TCR beta family frequency.

A few counts support this clonotype. The target antigen is unknown. The CDR3 is 16 amino acids. Unmatched junction bases numbered 4, after V lost 0 bases and J lost 3 bases. The V gene's germline CDR1 is SGHTA and CDR2 FQGTGA. TCRdb recomputed calls from the reads with MiXCR, one row per CDR3 protein. The table lists some 200,000 distinct CDR3 sequences, approximately 38% of them singletons. The specimen comprised CD8+ T cells from cultured PBMCs, sampled from culture after CMV antigen stimulation. The origin of this receptor is a human donor in good health (CMV status not recorded). Some clones in this sample may be carry-over from other donors' samples. The chain combines TRBV7-3 with TRBJ2-4; TRBD2 matches 8 bases. CDR3 coding DNA: TGTGCCAGCAGCTTAACCGGGGGGGCCGACAAAAACATTCAGTACTTC. The encoded protein is CASSLTGGADKNIQYF.